This T cell receptor beta chain is drawn from a study of regulatory T cells in long-lasting Graves disease. Whole-study findings and limits: With persistent disease, TRBV28, TRBJ1-2 and TRBJ2-5 were the favored segments.

CDR1 and CDR2 (germline): SGDLS, YYNGEE. V lost 2 bases to trimming and J lost 4 bases, with 10 bases between them. CDR3 length: 14 residues. The TCR beta library used iRepertoire HTBI primers with Arm-PCR amplification of CDR3. One entry per CDR3 protein, called by TCRdb with MiXCR from the multiplex PCR reads. The profile shows hundreds of thousands of distinct CDR3 sequences, 15% to 20% of them singletons. This clonotype turned up a few times. Its antigen is undetermined. Specified time point: newly diagnosed GD, antithyroid drugs for less than 3 months. PBMC-derived RNA was used for the TCR library. These data were also reused for a study on T cells in Graves' hyperthyroidism and ophthalmopathy.

This chain uses TRBV9 with TRBJ1-5; no firm D call. The clonotype was recovered from a woman aged 30 to 39 with Graves disease. This specimen was peripheral blood mononuclear cells (PBMCs), taken at new diagnosis, from a patient treated with antithyroid drugs. CDR3 residues: CASSVTGRNQPQHF. CDR3 nucleotides: TGTGCCAGCAGCGTGACGGGGAGGAATCAGCCCCAGCATTTT.